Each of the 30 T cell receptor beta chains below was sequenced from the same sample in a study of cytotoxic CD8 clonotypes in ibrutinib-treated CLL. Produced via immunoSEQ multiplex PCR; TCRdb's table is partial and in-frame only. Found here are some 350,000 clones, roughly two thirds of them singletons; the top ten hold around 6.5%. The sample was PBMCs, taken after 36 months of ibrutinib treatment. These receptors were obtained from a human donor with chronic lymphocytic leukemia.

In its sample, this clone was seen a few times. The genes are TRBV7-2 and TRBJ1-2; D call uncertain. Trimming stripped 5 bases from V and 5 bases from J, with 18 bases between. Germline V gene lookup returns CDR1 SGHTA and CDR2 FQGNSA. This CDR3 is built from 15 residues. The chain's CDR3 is CASSTAPSVGYGYTF. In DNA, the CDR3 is TGTGCCAGCAGCACCGCACCCTCGGTGGGGTATGGCTACACCTTC. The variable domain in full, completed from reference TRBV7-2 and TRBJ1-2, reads GAGVSQSPSNKVTEKGKDVELRCDPISGHTALYWYRQSLGQGLEFLIYFQGNSAPDKSGLPSDRFSAERTGGSVSTLTIQRTQQEDSAVYLCASSTAPSVGYGYTFGSGTRLTVV.

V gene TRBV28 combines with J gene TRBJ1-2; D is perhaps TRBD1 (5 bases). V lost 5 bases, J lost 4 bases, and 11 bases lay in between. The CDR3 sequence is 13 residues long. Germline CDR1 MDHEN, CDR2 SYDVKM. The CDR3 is CASSLPGRYGYTF. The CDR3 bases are TGTGCCAGCAGTCTGCCAGGGCGCTATGGCTACACCTTC.

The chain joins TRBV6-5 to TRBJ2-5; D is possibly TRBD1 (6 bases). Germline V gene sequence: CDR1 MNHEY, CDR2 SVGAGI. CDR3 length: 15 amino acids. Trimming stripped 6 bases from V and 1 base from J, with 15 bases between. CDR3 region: CASRDPGTTQETQYF. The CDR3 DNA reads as TGTGCCAGCAGGGATCCCGGGACAACCCAAGAGACCCAGTACTTC.

CDR3: CASSYRALGGTEAFF. The CDR3 region has the DNA TGCGCCAGCAGCTACCGGGCCCTGGGGGGCACTGAAGCTTTCTTT. V is TRBV5-1 and J is TRBJ1-1; weak D call: TRBD1 (5 bases). The CDR3 runs 15 residues. In germline, CDR1 is SGHRS, CDR2 YFSETQ. Trimming took off 3 bases at V and 4 bases at J, with 16 bases between the two ends.

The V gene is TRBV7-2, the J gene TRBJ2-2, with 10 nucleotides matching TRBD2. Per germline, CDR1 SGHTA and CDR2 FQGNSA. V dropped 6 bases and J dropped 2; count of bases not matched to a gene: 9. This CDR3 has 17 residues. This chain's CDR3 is CASSLPSGSRNTGELFF. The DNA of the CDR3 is TGTGCCAGCAGTTTGCCTAGCGGGAGCAGAAACACCGGGGAGCTGTTTTTT.

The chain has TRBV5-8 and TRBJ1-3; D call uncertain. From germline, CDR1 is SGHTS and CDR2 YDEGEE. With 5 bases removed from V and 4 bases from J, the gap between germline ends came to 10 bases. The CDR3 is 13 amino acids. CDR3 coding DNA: TGTGCCAGCAGTTTCGCTTCCGGAAACACCATATATTTT. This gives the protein CASSFASGNTIYF.

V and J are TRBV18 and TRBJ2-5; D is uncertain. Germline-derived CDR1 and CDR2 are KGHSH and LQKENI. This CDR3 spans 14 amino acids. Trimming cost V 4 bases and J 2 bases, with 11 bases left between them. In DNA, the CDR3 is TGTGCCAGCTCACGATCCGGGCCACAAGAGACCCAGTACTTC. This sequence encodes CASSRSGPQETQYF.

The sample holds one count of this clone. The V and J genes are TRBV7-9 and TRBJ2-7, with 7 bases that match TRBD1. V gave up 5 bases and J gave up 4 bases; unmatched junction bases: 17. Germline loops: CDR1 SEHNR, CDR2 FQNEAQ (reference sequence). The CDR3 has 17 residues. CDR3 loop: CASSPRDSEPTRYEQYF. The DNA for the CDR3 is TGTGCCAGCAGCCCCCGGGACAGCGAACCGACAAGATACGAGCAGTACTTC.

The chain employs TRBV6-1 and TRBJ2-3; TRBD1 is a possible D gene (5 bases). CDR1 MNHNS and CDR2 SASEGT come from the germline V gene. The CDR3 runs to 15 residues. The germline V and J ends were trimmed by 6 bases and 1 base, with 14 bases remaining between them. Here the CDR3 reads CASSTAGSGTDTQYF. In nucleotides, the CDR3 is TGTGCCAGCAGCACCGCAGGGTCGGGCACAGATACGCAGTATTTT.

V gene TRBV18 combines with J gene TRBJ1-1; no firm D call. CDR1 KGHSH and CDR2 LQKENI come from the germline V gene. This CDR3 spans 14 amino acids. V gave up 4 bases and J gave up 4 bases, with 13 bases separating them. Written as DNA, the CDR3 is TGTGCCAGCTCACGCCAAACCGAGGGCACTGAAGCTTTCTTT. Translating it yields CASSRQTEGTEAFF.

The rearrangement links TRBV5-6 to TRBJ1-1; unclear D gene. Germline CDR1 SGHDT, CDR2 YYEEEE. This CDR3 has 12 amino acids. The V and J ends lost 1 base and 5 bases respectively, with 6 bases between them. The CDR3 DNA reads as TGTGCCAGCAGCTTGCGGGTGACTGAAGCTTTCTTT. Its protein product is CASSLRVTEAFF.

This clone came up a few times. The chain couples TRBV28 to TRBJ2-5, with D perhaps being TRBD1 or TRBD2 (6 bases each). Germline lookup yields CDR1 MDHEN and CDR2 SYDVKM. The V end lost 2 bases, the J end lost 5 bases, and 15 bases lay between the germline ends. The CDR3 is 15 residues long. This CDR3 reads CASSLAPGAGETQYF. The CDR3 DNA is TGTGCCAGCAGTTTAGCCCCAGGGGCGGGGGAGACCCAGTACTTC.

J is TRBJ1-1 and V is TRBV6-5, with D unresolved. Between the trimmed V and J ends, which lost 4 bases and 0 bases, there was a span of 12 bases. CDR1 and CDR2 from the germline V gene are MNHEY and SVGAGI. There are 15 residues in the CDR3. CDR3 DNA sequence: TGTGCCAGCAGTTTCTCAGGCGTTATGAACACTGAAGCTTTCTTT. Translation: CASSFSGVMNTEAFF.

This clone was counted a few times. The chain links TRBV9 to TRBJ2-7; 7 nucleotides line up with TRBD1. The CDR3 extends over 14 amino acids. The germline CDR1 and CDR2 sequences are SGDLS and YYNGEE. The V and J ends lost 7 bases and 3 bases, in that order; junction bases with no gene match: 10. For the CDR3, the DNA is TGTGCCAGCGCCCCCTCGGGACAGAACTACGAGCAGTACTTC. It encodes CASAPSGQNYEQYF. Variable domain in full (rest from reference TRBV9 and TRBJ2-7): DSGVTQTPKHLITATGQRVTLRCSPRSGDLSVYWYQQSLDQGLQFLIQYYNGEERAKGNILERFSAQQFPDLHSELNLSSLELGDSALYFCASAPSGQNYEQYFGPGTRLTVT.

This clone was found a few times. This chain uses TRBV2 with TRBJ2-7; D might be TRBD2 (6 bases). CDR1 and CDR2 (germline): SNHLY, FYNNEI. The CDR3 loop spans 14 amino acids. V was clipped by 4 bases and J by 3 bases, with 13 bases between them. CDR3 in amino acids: CASSAWRGDYEQYF. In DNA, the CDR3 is TGTGCCAGCAGTGCCTGGCGGGGTGACTACGAGCAGTACTTC.

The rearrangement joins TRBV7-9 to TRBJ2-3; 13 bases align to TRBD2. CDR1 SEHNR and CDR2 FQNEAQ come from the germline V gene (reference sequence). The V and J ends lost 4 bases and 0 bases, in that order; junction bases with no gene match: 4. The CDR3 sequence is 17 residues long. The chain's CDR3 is CASSWGTSGASTDTQYF. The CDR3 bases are TGTGCCAGCAGCTGGGGGACTAGCGGGGCTAGCACAGATACGCAGTATTTT.

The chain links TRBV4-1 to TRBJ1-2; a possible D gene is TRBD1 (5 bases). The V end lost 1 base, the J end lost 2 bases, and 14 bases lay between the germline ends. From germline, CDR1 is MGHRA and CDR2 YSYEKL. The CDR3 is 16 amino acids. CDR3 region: CASSQVPGRGNYGYTF. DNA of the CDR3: TGCGCCAGCAGCCAAGTGCCGGGGCGCGGGAACTATGGCTACACCTTC.

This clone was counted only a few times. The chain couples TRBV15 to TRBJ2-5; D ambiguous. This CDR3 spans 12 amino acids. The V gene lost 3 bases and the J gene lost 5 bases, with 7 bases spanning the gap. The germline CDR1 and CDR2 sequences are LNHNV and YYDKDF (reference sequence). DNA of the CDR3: TGTGCCACCAGCAGTGTTGGGGAGACCCAGTACTTC. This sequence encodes CATSSVGETQYF.

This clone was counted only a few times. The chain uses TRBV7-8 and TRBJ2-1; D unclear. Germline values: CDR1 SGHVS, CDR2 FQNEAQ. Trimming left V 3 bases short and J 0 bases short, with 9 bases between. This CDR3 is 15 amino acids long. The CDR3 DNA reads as TGTGCCAGCAGCTTCCAAAACCCCTCCTACAATGAGCAGTTCTTC. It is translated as CASSFQNPSYNEQFF.

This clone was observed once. The CDR3 loop is CASSLGGGGGTDTQYF. Here the CDR3 DNA reads TGCGCCAGCAGCTTAGGAGGCGGGGGCGGCACAGATACGCAGTATTTT. The rearrangement joins TRBV5-1 to TRBJ2-3; the D gene is possibly TRBD2 (7 bases). V gave up 2 bases and J gave up 1 base, with 14 bases separating them. Germline CDR1 SGHRS, CDR2 YFSETQ. CDR3 length equals 16 residues.

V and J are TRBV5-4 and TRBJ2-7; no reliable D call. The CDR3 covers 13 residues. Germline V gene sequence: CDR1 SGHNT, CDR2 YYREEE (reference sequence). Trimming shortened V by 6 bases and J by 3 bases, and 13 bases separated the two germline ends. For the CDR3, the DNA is TGTGCCAGCAACGACCGGCCCCACTACGAGCAGTACTTC. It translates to CASNDRPHYEQYF.

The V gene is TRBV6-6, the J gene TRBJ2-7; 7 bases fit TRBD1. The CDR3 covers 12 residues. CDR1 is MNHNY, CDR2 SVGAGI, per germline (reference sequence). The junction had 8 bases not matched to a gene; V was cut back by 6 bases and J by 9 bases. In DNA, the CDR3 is TGTGCCAGCAGGTACACAGGGGAGACGCAGTACTTC. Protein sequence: CASRYTGETQYF.

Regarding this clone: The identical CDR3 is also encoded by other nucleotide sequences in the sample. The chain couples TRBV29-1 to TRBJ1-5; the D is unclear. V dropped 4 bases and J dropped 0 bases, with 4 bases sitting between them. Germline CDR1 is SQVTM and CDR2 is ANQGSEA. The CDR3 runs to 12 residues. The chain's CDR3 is CSVAGSNQPQHF. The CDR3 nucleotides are TGCAGCGTTGCCGGTAGCAATCAGCCCCAGCATTTT.

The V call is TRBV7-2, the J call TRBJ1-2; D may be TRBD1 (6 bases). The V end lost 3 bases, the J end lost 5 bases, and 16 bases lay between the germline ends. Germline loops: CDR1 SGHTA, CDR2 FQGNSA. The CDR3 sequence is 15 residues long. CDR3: CASSFEWTDLYGYTF. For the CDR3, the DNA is TGTGCCAGCAGCTTCGAATGGACAGACCTATATGGCTACACCTTC.

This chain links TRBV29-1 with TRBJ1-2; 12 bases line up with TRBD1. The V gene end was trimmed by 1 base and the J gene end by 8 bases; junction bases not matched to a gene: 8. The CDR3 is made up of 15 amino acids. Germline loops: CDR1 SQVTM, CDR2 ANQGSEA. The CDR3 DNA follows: TGCAGCGTTGAAGTTTTGGGACAGGGGGCTTCCGGCTACACCTTC. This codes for CSVEVLGQGASGYTF.

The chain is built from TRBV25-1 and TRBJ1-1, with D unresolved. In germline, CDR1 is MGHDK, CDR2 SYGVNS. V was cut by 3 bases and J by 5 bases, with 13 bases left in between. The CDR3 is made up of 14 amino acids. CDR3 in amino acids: CASSDWSGPTEAFF. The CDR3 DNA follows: TGTGCCAGCAGTGATTGGTCAGGCCCGACTGAAGCTTTCTTT.

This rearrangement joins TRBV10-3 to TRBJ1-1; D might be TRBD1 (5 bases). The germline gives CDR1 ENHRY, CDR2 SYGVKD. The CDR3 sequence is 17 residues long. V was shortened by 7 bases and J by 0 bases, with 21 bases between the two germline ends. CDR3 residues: CAITRMGGPTMNTEAFF. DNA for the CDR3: TGTGCCATCACCCGGATGGGGGGACCGACTATGAACACTGAAGCTTTCTTT.

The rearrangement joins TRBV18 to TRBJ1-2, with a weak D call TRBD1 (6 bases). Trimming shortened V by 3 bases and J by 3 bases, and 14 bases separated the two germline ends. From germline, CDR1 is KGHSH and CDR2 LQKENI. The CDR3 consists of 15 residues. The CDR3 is CASSPSGTTHYGYTF. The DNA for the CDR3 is TGTGCCAGCTCACCGTCCGGGACAACACACTATGGCTACACCTTC.

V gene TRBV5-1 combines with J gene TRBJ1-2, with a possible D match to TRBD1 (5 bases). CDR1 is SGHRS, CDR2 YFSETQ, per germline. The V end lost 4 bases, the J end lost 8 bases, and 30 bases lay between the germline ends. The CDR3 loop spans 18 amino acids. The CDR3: CASSPTVMSQVVKQGYTF. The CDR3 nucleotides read TGCGCCAGCAGCCCGACAGTAATGAGTCAGGTTGTCAAGCAGGGCTACACCTTC.

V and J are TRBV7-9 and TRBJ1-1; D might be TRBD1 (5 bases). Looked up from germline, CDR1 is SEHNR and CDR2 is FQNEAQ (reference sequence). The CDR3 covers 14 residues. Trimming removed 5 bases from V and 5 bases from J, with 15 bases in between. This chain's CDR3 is CASSLGPPGTEAFF. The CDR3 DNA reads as TGTGCCAGCAGCCTGGGACCGCCGGGTACTGAAGCTTTCTTT.